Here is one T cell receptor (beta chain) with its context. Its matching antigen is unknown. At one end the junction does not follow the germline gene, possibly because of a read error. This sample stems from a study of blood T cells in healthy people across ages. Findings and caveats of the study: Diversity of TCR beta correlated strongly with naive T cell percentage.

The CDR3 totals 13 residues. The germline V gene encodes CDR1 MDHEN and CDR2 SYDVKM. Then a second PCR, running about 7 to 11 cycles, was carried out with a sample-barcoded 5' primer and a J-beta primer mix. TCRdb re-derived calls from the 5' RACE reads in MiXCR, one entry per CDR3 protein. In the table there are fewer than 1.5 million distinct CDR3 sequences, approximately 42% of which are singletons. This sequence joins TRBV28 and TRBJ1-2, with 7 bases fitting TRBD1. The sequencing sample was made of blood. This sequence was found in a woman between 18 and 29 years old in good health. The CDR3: CASSLDRAYGCTF. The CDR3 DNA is TGTGCCAGCAGCCTCGACAGGGCCTATGGCTGCACCTTC.